Following are 29 T cell receptor beta chains from one sample sequenced in a study of post-analysis software for immune sequencing data. Their antigen targets remain unknown. TCR beta cDNA libraries had unique molecular identifiers. MiXCR, run by TCRdb on the PCR reads, gives a single entry per CDR3 protein. The table records roughly 700,000 distinct CDR3 sequences, just under 30% of them present only once. Study conclusions and caveats: Controls showed lower frequencies than patients for five TRBV segments, and TRBV5-6, TRBV5-1 and TRBV20-1 were among these.

The specimen sequenced was blood. The receptors here all came from a girl aged 10 to 17 with multiple sclerosis.

The sample holds a few counts of this clonotype. The V and J genes are TRBV5-1 and TRBJ2-1; 7 bases line up with TRBD2. The CDR3 runs to 14 residues. Per germline, CDR1 SGHRS and CDR2 YFSETQ. Trimming removed 7 bases from V and 0 bases from J; junction bases left unmatched: 4. CDR3 protein: CASVREVSYNEQFF. In nucleotides, the CDR3 is TGCGCCAGCGTCCGGGAGGTCTCCTACAATGAGCAGTTCTTC.

The chain combines TRBV2 with TRBJ2-1; D possibly corresponds to TRBD2 (6 bases). Germline assignment: CDR1 SNHLY and CDR2 FYNNEI. V was clipped by 6 bases and J by 6 bases, with 18 bases between them. The CDR3 runs to 15 residues. CDR3 bases: TGTGCCAGCAGGGGGCTGGCTGGAGGGGTCAATGAGCAGTTCTTC. It encodes CASRGLAGGVNEQFF.

The rearrangement links TRBV28 to TRBJ2-3, with unresolved D. V dropped 5 bases and J dropped 0 bases, with 9 bases sitting between them. This CDR3 comprises 14 residues. Germline V gene sequence: CDR1 MDHEN, CDR2 SYDVKM. The CDR3 DNA reads as TGTGCCAGCAGTATTCTAGGGAGCACAGATACGCAGTATTTT. Amino acids: CASSILGSTDTQYF. Drawing the rest from reference TRBV28 and TRBJ2-3, the complete variable domain is DVKVTQSSRYLVKRTGEKVFLECVQDMDHENMFWYRQDPGLGLRLIYFSYDVKMKEKGDIPEGYSVSREKKERFSLILESASTNQTSMYLCASSILGSTDTQYFGPGTRLTVL.

The V and J genes are TRBV4-1 and TRBJ1-2; D remains ambiguous. The CDR3 is 15 amino acids. The V gene lost 2 bases and the J gene lost 7 bases, with 17 bases spanning the gap. Per the germline V gene, CDR1 is MGHRA and CDR2 is YSYEKL. The CDR3 region is CASSQPGVIVRGYTF. The CDR3 DNA is TGCGCCAGCAGCCAACCCGGGGTAATTGTACGTGGCTACACCTTC.

This clonotype was seen a few times. The chain is built from TRBV15 and TRBJ2-5, with D maybe TRBD2 (5 bases). The CDR3 sequence is 14 residues long. Germline assignment: CDR1 LNHNV and CDR2 YYDKDF (reference sequence). Deletions cut 2 bases from V and 1 base from J, with 8 bases between. The CDR3 coding sequence is TGTGCCACCAGCAGACGGGATGCCCAAGAGACCCAGTACTTC. Its translation is CATSRRDAQETQYF.

The J gene is TRBJ1-2, the V gene TRBV28; 9 bases match TRBD1. The trim removed 6 bases at V and 6 bases at J, leaving 8 bases unmatched. This CDR3 is 14 amino acids long. CDR1 and CDR2 (germline): MDHEN, SYDVKM. In DNA, the CDR3 is TGTGCCAGCAGATGGACAGGGGAGGGGAATGGCTACACCTTC. It codes for CASRWTGEGNGYTF.

This clonotype was recorded a few times. The V and J genes are TRBV6-5 and TRBJ1-1, with D possibly TRBD1 on 5 matching bases. V shed 6 bases and J shed 6 bases, with 17 bases lying between them. CDR3 length: 14 residues. Per germline, CDR1 MNHEY and CDR2 SVGAGI. In nucleotides, the CDR3 is TGTGCCAGCAGACCCCCGGGGGTAAGGTCTGAAGCTTTCTTT. Translating it yields CASRPPGVRSEAFF.

This clonotype was counted many times. V is TRBV15 and J is TRBJ2-7; possible D gene TRBD2, 5 bases. The V and J ends lost 5 bases and 5 bases respectively, with 19 bases between them. CDR1 and CDR2 (germline): LNHNV, YYDKDF (reference sequence). The CDR3 has 15 amino acids. CDR3 region: CATSPNTAEGDEQYF. For the CDR3, the DNA is TGTGCCACCAGCCCCAACACCGCAGAGGGAGACGAGCAGTACTTC.

This clonotype was picked up a small number of times. The chain employs TRBV29-1 and TRBJ2-1; 9 nucleotides agree with TRBD2. V lost 1 base to trimming and J lost 0 bases; unmatched junction nucleotides: 4. Germline CDR1 is SQVTM and CDR2 is ANQGSEA. CDR3 length: 16 residues. CDR3 coding DNA: TGCAGCGTTGAAGCCCCGCGGGGGGGCTCCTACAATGAGCAGTTCTTC. Protein: CSVEAPRGGSYNEQFF.

V gene TRBV12-3 or TRBV12-4 combines with J gene TRBJ1-3, with 8 positions matching TRBD1. Unmatched junction bases numbered 8, after V lost 7 bases and J lost 0 bases. The CDR3 is made up of 16 amino acids. This CDR3 is CASNIGQGSSGNTIYF. CDR3 in DNA: TGTGCCAGCAACATTGGACAGGGTTCCTCTGGAAACACCATATATTTT.

This sequence joins TRBV11-2 and TRBJ1-2; weak D call: TRBD1 (6 bases). This CDR3 contains 16 residues. V dropped 4 bases and J dropped 8 bases, with 23 bases sitting between them. Germline V CDR1 and CDR2: SGHAT, FQNNGV. The CDR3 protein is CASSSIRGHSLGGYTF. The CDR3 DNA reads as TGTGCCAGCAGCTCTATCCGGGGACACTCCCTGGGGGGCTACACCTTC.

The chain recombines TRBV7-9 with TRBJ2-3, with D maybe TRBD1 (6 bases). The CDR3 sequence is 13 residues long. Trimming left V 5 bases short and J 6 bases short, with 12 bases between. Germline-derived CDR1 and CDR2 are SEHNR and FQNEAQ (reference sequence). CDR3 sequence reads: CASSRGTLDTQYF. CDR3 DNA: TGTGCCAGCAGCCGTGGGACACTTGATACGCAGTATTTT.

This chain connects TRBV6-2 or TRBV6-3 to TRBJ1-2; maybe TRBD1 (6 bases). Germline CDR1 is MNHEY and CDR2 is SVGEGT. The V gene lost 7 bases and the J gene lost 4 bases, with 13 bases spanning the gap. CDR3 length equals 13 residues. The CDR3 spells CASTWTESYGYTF. The CDR3 nucleotides are TGTGCCAGCACCTGGACAGAGAGCTATGGCTACACCTTC.

This clonotype came up a few times. This chain connects TRBV7-9 to TRBJ1-2; TRBD1 might be the D (5 bases). V was cut by 5 bases and J by 7 bases, with 11 bases left in between. The germline CDR1 and CDR2 sequences are SEHNR and FQNEAQ (reference sequence). The length of the CDR3 is 12 residues. CDR3 bases: TGTGCCAGCAGCCCCCAGGGTGGTGGCTACACCTTC. Its translation: CASSPQGGGYTF.

The chain uses TRBV29-1 and TRBJ2-1; tentative D call: TRBD2 (6 bases). Germline-derived CDR1 and CDR2 are SQVTM and ANQGSEA. This CDR3 has 16 amino acids. V was clipped by 3 bases and J by 3 bases, with 18 bases between them. The CDR3 reads CSVDAVLADHYNEQFF. CDR3 DNA: TGCAGCGTTGACGCGGTACTAGCAGATCACTACAATGAGCAGTTCTTC.

The chain uses TRBV3-1 and TRBJ1-2; no clear D gene. The CDR3 has 14 residues. V lost 0 bases to trimming and J lost 7 bases, with 12 bases between them. Germline CDR1 LGHDT, CDR2 YNNKEL (reference sequence). The CDR3: CASSQEGRSGGYTF. CDR3 sequence (DNA): TGTGCCAGCAGCCAAGAAGGACGGTCGGGTGGCTACACCTTC.

The chain links TRBV2 to TRBJ2-3; 9 bases fit TRBD2. Trimming removed 11 bases from V and 9 bases from J; junction bases left unmatched: 12. CDR1 is SNHLY and CDR2 is FYNNEI in the germline V gene. The CDR3 runs to 13 residues. The CDR3 protein is CAGSGGAQPTQYF. The CDR3 DNA sequence: TGTGCCGGTAGCGGGGGCGCCCAGCCCACGCAGTATTTT.

A single count supports this clonotype. V is TRBV9 and J is TRBJ2-3; a weak D match, TRBD1 (6 bases). CDR1 and CDR2 (germline): SGDLS, YYNGEE. The CDR3 runs to 15 residues. Deletions cut 2 bases from V and 2 bases from J, with 12 bases between. Here the CDR3 DNA reads TGTGCCAGCAGCGTCGACTCGGGACACACAGATACGCAGTATTTT. This gives the protein CASSVDSGHTDTQYF.

This clonotype was observed once. The chain employs TRBV11-2 and TRBJ2-1; 10 nucleotides agree with TRBD1. The ends lost 3 bases at V and 15 bases at J; junction bases unmatched: 5. Germline loops: CDR1 SGHAT, CDR2 FQNNGV. This CDR3 spans 12 amino acids. For the CDR3, the DNA is TGTGCCAGCAGCTTCGGTTGGGACAGGGGGTTCTTC. It specifies CASSFGWDRGFF.

The genes are TRBV20-1 and TRBJ2-4; D call uncertain. V was pared by 5 bases and J by 0 bases, with 17 bases between. The CDR3 extends over 16 amino acids. Germline loops: CDR1 DFQATT, CDR2 SNEGSKA (reference sequence). Here the CDR3 DNA reads TGCAGTGCTGGGTACAGAATTACTCTAGCCAAAAACATTCAGTACTTC. This codes for CSAGYRITLAKNIQYF.

This clonotype came up a few times. The chain recombines TRBV6-5 with TRBJ2-1, with TRBD2 matching 10 bases. CDR1 and CDR2 (germline): MNHEY, SVGAGI. Unmatched junction bases numbered 7, after V lost 4 bases and J lost 7 bases. CDR3 size: 15 residues. The chain's CDR3 is CASSSASGSGNEQFF. Written as DNA, the CDR3 is TGTGCCAGCAGTTCTGCTAGCGGGAGTGGGAATGAGCAGTTCTTC.

This chain uses TRBV20-1 with TRBJ2-3, with 8 bases matching TRBD2. The V and J ends lost 3 bases and 5 bases, in that order; junction bases with no gene match: 10. The CDR3 sequence is 15 residues long. Germline CDR1 reads DFQATT; CDR2 reads SNEGSKA (reference sequence). CDR3 DNA sequence: TGCAGTGCTAGCATACGTCGGGAGGGCGGAGATACGCAGTATTTT. Its protein product is CSASIRREGGDTQYF.

The chain couples TRBV5-4 to TRBJ2-2; D possibly corresponds to TRBD1 (5 bases). The V gene's germline CDR1 is SGHNT and CDR2 YYREEE (reference sequence). Trimming removed 5 bases at V and 4 bases at J, with 15 bases between. This CDR3 is built from 15 residues. The CDR3 DNA sequence: TGTGCCAGCAGTTTAGCAGGGTTGGGCACCGGGGAGCTGTTTTTT. Protein product: CASSLAGLGTGELFF.

This chain joins TRBV18 and TRBJ1-1; 7 nucleotides match TRBD1. The V gene end was trimmed by 6 bases and the J gene end by 8 bases; junction bases not matched to a gene: 6. The CDR3 is 12 amino acids. Germline lookup yields CDR1 KGHSH and CDR2 LQKENI. CDR3 protein: CASSPARGEAFF. The CDR3 DNA sequence: TGTGCCAGCTCGCCCGCCAGGGGGGAAGCTTTCTTT.

The rearrangement links TRBV24-1 to TRBJ2-2, with D perhaps matching TRBD1 (5 bases). The CDR3 sequence is 14 residues long. The germline CDR1 and CDR2 sequences are KGHDR and SFDVKD. The V and J ends lost 4 bases and 7 bases respectively, with 12 bases between them. The CDR3 is CATSESSRDGELFF. CDR3 coding DNA: TGTGCCACCAGTGAGTCGAGCAGGGACGGGGAGCTGTTTTTT.

This clonotype was detected only a few times. The gene calls are TRBV7-9 and TRBJ2-5, with 8 nucleotides matching TRBD1. J was trimmed by 5 bases and V by 8 bases; bases with no gene match: 22. The CDR3 is made up of 18 amino acids. CDR1 is SEHNR, CDR2 FQNEAQ, per germline (reference sequence). This chain's CDR3 is CASLPYGQGLGDGETQYF. CDR3 nucleotides: TGTGCCAGCCTCCCCTATGGACAGGGCCTTGGAGACGGGGAGACCCAGTACTTC.

The chain couples TRBV7-8 to TRBJ2-3, with 8 bases that match TRBD2. V trimming: 4 bases; J trimming: 2 bases; junction bases outside the gene matches: 5. Germline V lookup: CDR1 SGHVS, CDR2 FQNEAQ. CDR3 size: 15 residues. This CDR3 is CASSYRAGATDTQYF. As DNA, the CDR3 is TGTGCCAGCAGCTACCGAGCGGGAGCCACAGATACGCAGTATTTT.

CDR3 in amino acids: CASSHSGDGLLGYTF. The DNA for the CDR3 is TGTGCCAGCAGTCACTCCGGCGACGGCCTTTTGGGCTACACCTTC. The chain is built from TRBV27 and TRBJ1-2; D is ambiguous. From germline, CDR1 is MNHEY and CDR2 SMNVEV (reference sequence). Trimming took off 5 bases at V and 8 bases at J, with 21 bases between the two ends. This CDR3 has 15 amino acids.

CDR3 nucleotides: TGTGCCAGCCCGCCGACTAGCGGGATAAGCGAGCAGTACTTC. Its protein product is CASPPTSGISEQYF. V and J are TRBV18 and TRBJ2-1, with TRBD2 identical over 11 bases. The closer fit of TRBJ2-7 to the DNA end suggests the J call may be wrong. The CDR3 runs 14 residues. CDR1 and CDR2 from the germline V gene are KGHSH and LQKENI.